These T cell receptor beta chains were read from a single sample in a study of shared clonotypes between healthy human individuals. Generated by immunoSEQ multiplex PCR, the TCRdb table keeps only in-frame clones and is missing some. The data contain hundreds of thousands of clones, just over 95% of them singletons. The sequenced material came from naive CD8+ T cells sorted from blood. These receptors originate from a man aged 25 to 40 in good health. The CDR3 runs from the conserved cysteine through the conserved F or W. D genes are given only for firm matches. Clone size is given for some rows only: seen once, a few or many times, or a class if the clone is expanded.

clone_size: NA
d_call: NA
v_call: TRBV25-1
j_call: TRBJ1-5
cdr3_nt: TGTGCCAGCTCCGGGGGGGATAGCAATCAGCCCCAGCATTTT
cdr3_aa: CASSGGDSNQPQHF

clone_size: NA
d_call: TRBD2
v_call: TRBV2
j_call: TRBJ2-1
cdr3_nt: TGTGCCAGCAGTGAAGCTCTAGCGGGACAGGAGCAGTTCTTC
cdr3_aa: CASSEALAGQEQFF

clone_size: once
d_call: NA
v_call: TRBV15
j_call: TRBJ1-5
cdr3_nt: TGTGCCACCAGCAGATACCGAGGTGGGAATCAGCCCCAGCATTTT
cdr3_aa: CATSRYRGGNQPQHF

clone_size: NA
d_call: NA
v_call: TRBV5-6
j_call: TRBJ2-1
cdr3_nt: TGTGCCAGCAGCTTGGAGGGCCGCAATGAGCAGTTCTTC
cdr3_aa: CASSLEGRNEQFF

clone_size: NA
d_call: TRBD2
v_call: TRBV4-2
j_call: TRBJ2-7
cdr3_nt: TGTGCCAGCAGCCAAACCGCTAGCGGGAGTAACTACGAGCAGTACTTC
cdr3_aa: CASSQTASGSNYEQYF

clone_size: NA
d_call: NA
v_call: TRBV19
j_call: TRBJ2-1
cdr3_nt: TGTGCCAGTAGTATACAGGTAGCGCTAACGCTAAATGAGCAGTTCTTC
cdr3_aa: CASSIQVALTLNEQFF

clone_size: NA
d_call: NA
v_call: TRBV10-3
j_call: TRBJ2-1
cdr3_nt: TGTGCCATCAGTCATAGCGGAGACTACAATGAGCAGTTCTTC
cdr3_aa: CAISHSGDYNEQFF

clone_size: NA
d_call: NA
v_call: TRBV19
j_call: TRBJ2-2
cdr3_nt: TGTGCCAGTAGTATAGAGTCGTCGGGGCGGCGGTTCGGGGAGCTGTTTTTT
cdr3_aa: CASSIESSGRRFGELFF

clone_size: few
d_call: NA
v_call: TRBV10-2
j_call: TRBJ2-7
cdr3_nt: TGCGCCAGCGGGTCCCCGCCTCGGGAGCAGTACTTC
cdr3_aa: CASGSPPREQYF

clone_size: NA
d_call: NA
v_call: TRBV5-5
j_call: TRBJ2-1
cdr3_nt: TGTGCCAGCAGCTTGGACAGGAGATACAATGAGCAGTTCTTC
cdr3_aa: CASSLDRRYNEQFF

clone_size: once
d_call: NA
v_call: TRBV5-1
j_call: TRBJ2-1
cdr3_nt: TGCGCCAGCACCCCTGAAGCTGGGGCCTCCAATGAGCAGTTCTTC
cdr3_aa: CASTPEAGASNEQFF

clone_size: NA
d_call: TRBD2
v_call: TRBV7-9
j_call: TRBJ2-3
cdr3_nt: TGTGCCAGCAGCTTAGCGGGACTAGCGGGAAGAGGAGATACGCAGTATTTT
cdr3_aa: CASSLAGLAGRGDTQYF

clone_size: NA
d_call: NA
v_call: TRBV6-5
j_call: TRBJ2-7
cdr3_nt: TGTGCCAGCAGTCCTCTGGCCAGAAGCTCCGAGCAGTACTTC
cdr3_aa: CASSPLARSSEQYF

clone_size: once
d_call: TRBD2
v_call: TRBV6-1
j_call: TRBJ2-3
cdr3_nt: TGTGCCGGGGGGGGACTAGCGGGAATCACAGATACGCAGTATTTT
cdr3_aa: CAGGGLAGITDTQYF

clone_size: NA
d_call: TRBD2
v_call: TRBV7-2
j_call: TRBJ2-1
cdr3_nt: TGTGCCAGCAGCTTAACAGCGGGAGAGGGGTTCTTC
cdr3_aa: CASSLTAGEGFF

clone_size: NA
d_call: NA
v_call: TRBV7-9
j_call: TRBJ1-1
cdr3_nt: TGTGCCAGCAGCTTAAGAGAACAAGCTTTCTTT
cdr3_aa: CASSLREQAFF

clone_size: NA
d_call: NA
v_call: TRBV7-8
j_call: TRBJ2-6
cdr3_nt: TGTGCCAGCAGCTTATCTGTACTACCTCGGGGGGCCAACGTCCTGACTTTC
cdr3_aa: CASSLSVLPRGANVLTF

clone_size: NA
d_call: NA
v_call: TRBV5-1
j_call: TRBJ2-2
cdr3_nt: TGCGCCAGCAGCCTTCTTGAGTTTGTTCCCGGGGAGCTGTTTTTT
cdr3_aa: CASSLLEFVPGELFF

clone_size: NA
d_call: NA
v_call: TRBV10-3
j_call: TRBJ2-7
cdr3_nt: TGTGCCATCACTGCGAGGGACGGCTCCTACGAGCAGTACTTC
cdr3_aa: CAITARDGSYEQYF

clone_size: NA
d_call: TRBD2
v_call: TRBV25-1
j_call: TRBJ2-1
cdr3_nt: TGTGCCAGCAGGGGACTAGCGGGAGAACTAGACAATGAGCAGTTCTTC
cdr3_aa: CASRGLAGELDNEQFF

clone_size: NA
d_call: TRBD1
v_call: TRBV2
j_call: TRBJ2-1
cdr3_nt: TGTGCCACCACGGGACAGGGGAGCAATGAGCAGTTCTTC
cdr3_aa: CATTGQGSNEQFF

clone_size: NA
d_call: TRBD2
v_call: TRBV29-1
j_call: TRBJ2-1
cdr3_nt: TGCAGCGTGTGGGGACTAGCGGGGAGCTCCTACAATGAGCAGTTCTTC
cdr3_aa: CSVWGLAGSSYNEQFF

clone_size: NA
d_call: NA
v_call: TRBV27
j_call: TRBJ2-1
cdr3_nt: TGTGCCAGCAGCGACAGAGGGAACTACAATGAGCAGTTCTTC
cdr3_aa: CASSDRGNYNEQFF

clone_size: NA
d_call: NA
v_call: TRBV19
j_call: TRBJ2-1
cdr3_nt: TGTGCCAGTAGCCCGTTAGGGGGAGGCCTCTACAATGAGCAGTTCTTC
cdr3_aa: CASSPLGGGLYNEQFF

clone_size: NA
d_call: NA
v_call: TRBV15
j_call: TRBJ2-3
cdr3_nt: TGTGCCACCAGCAGAGACCTGAGCCCAGATACGCAGTATTTT
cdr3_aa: CATSRDLSPDTQYF

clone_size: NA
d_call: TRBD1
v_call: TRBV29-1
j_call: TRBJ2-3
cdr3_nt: TGCAGCGTTGAGGAACAGGGGGCCGGGACGTCTTCAGATACGCAGTATTTT
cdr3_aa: CSVEEQGAGTSSDTQYF

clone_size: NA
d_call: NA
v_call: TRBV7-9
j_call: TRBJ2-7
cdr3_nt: TGTGCCAGCAGCGTACTAGCCTCACTCTCCTACGAGCAGTACTTC
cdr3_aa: CASSVLASLSYEQYF

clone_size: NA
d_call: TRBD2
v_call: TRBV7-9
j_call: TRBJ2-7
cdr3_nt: TGTGCCAGCAGCCCGGGACTAGCGGGAGTTCGCTCCTACGAGCAGTACTTC
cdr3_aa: CASSPGLAGVRSYEQYF

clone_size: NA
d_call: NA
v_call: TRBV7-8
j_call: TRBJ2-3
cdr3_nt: TGTGCCAGCAGCATACCCCACAGGGTCAGCACAGATACGCAGTATTTT
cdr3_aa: CASSIPHRVSTDTQYF

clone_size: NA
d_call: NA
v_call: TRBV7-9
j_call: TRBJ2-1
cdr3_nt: TGTGCCATAGAGGGACGGACGAATGAGCAGTTCTTC
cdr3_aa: CAIEGRTNEQFF

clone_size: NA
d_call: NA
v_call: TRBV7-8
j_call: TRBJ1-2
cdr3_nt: TGTGCCAGCAGCCGACTGAGAGGACTACAGGAGCACCATGGCTACACCTTC
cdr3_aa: CASSRLRGLQEHHGYTF

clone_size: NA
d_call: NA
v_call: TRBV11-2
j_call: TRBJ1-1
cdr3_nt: TGTGCCAGCAGCCTGGACAGCTGGACTGAAGCTTTCTTT
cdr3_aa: CASSLDSWTEAFF

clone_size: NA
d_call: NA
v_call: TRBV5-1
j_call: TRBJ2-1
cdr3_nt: TGCGCCAGCAGCCACGACAGCAATGAGCAGTTCTTC
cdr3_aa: CASSHDSNEQFF

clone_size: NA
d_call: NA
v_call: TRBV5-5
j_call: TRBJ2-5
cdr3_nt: TGTGCCAGCAGCTTCCTTAGACAGCACCAAGAGACCCAGTACTTC
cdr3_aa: CASSFLRQHQETQYF

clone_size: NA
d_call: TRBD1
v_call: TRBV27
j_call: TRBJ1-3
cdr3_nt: TGTGCCAGCAGTTTACAGGGGGCTGGAAACACCATATATTTT
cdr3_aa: CASSLQGAGNTIYF

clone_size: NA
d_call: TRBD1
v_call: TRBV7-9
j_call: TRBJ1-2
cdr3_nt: TGTGCCAGCAGCGAAGGGACAGGGGGCCTCTATGGCTACACCTTC
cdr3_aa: CASSEGTGGLYGYTF

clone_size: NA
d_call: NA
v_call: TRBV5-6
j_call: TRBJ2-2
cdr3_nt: TGTGCCAGCAGCTTCAGCCGGTCGGCCGGGGAGCTGTTTTTT
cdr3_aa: CASSFSRSAGELFF

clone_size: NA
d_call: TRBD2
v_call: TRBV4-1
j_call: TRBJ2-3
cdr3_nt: TGCGCCAGCGGACTAGCGGGAACTCCTAGCACAGATACGCAGTATTTT
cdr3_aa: CASGLAGTPSTDTQYF

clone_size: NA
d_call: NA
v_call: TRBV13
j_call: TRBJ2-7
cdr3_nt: TGTGCCAGCAGCCCACTCGGTCAGGGAAACTACGAGCAGTACTTC
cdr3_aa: CASSPLGQGNYEQYF

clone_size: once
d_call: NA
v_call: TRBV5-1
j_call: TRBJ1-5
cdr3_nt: TGCGCCAGCAGCTTGGCGGGGACCGGCAATCAGCCCCAGCATTTT
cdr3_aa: CASSLAGTGNQPQHF

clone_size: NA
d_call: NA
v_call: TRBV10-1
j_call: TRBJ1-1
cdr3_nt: TGCGCCAGCAATATCTACACTGAAGCTTTCTTT
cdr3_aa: CASNIYTEAFF

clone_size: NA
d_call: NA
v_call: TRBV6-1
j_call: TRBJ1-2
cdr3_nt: TGTGCCAGCAGTGCTGGGACGAGGTACACCTTC
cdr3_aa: CASSAGTRYTF

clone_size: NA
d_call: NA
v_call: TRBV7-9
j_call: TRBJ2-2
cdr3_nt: TGTGCCAGCAGCTTCGAGGGGGACACCGGGGAGCTGTTTTTT
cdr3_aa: CASSFEGDTGELFF

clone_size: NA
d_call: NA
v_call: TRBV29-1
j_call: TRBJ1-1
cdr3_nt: TGCAGCGTTGTGATGGCCAGGAACACTGAAGCTTTCTTT
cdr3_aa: CSVVMARNTEAFF

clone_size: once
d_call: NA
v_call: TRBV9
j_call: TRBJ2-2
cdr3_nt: TGTGCCAGCAGTGAGATAGCTGCCGGGGAGCTGTTTTTT
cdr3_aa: CASSEIAAGELFF

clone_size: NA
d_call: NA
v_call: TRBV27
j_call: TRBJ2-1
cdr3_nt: TGTGCCAGCAGTTTTCTAGATTCCTCCTACAATGAGCAGTTCTTC
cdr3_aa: CASSFLDSSYNEQFF

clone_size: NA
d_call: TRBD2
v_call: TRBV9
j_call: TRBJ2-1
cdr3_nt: TGTGCCAGCAGCTCCCGTAGCGGGAGCGAGCAGTTCTTC
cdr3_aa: CASSSRSGSEQFF

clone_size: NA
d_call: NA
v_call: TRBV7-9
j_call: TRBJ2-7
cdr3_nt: TGTGCCAGCAGCCCCTCCTTCCCCTACGAGCAGTACTTC
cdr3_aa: CASSPSFPYEQYF

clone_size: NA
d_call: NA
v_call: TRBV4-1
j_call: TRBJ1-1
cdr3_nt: TGCGCCAGCAGCCAAGAGGCCCAGAACACTGAAGCTTTCTTT
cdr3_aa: CASSQEAQNTEAFF

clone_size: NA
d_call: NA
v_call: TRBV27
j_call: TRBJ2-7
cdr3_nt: TGTGCCAGCAGTCCCATGGGATACTCCTACGAGCAGTACTTC
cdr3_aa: CASSPMGYSYEQYF

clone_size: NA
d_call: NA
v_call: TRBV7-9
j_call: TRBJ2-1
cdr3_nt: TGTGCCAGCAGCCCCCGATGGGAGCGGAGCTACAATGAGCAGTTCTTC
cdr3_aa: CASSPRWERSYNEQFF

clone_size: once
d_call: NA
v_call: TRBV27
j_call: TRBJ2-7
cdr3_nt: TGTGCCAGCAGTTTATCGGGGGGCCGGGAGCAGTACTTC
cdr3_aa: CASSLSGGREQYF

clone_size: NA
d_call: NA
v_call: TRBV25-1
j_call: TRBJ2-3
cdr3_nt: TGTGCCAGCAGTGAATATGGTACAGATACGCAGTATTTT
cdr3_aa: CASSEYGTDTQYF

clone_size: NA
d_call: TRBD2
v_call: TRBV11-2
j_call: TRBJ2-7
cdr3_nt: TGTGCCAGCATCCGTAGCGGGAGGTCCTACGAGCAGTACTTC
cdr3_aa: CASIRSGRSYEQYF

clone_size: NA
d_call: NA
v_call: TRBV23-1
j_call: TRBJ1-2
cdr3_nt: TGCGCACTACGCCGGGGAGGCAACTATGGCTACACCTTC
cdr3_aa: CALRRGGNYGYTF